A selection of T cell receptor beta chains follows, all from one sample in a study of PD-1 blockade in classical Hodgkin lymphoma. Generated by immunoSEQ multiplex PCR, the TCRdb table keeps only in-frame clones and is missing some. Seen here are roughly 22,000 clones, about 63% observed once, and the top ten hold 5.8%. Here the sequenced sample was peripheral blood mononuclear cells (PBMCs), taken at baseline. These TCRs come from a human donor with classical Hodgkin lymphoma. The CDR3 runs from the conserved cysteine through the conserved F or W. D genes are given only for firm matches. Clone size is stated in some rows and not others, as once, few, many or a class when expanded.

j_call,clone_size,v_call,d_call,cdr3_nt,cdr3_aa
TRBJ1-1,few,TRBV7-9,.,TGTGCCAGCAGCCCGACATTCAGGGACATGAACACTGAAGCTTTCTTT,CASSPTFRDMNTEAFF
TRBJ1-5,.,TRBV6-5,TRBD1,TGTGCCAGCAGTTCGTCAGGAGGACAGGAGCATTTT,CASSSSGGQEHF
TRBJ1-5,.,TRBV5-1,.,TGCGCCAGCAGCTTGGGAGACGGTAGCAATCAGCCCCAGCATTTT,CASSLGDGSNQPQHF
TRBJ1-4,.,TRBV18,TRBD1,TGTGCCAGCTCACCGATACAGGGGGATGAAAAACTGTTTTTT,CASSPIQGDEKLFF
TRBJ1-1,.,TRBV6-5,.,TGTGCCAGCAGCCAAACCCCTCGGACCTCGGGAGCTTTCTTT,CASSQTPRTSGAFF
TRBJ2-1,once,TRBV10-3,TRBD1,TGTGCCATTTCGGACAGGGAAGGCGATGAGCAGTTCTTC,CAISDREGDEQFF
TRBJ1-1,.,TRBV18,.,TGTGCCAGCTCACCAGGGAAGTTAGGGAACACTGAAGCTTTCTTT,CASSPGKLGNTEAFF
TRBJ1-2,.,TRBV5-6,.,TGTGCCAGCAGCTTGAGACAGACTTTTGGCTATGGCTACACCTTC,CASSLRQTFGYGYTF
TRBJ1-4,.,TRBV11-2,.,TGTGCCAGCAGCTTAGAAAGGAGTCTAATAGGTGAAAAACTGTTTTTT,CASSLERSLIGEKLFF
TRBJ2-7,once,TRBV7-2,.,TGTGCCAGCAGCTTAGGGGCGAGAAATGCCGAGCAGTACTTC,CASSLGARNAEQYF
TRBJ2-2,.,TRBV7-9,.,TGTGCCAGCAGCCTGGGGGGAAAGGGCAATCGTGACGGGGAGCTGTTTTTT,CASSLGGKGNRDGELFF
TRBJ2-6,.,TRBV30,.,TGTGCCTGGACCCGGGGTTCTGGGGCCAACGTCCTGACTTTC,CAWTRGSGANVLTF
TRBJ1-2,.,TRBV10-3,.,TGTGCCATCAGTGTCGGACCAGGGAATGGCTACACCTTC,CAISVGPGNGYTF
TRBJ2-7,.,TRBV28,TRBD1,TGTGCCAGCAGTTTACGGGGACAGTCCTACGAGCAGTACTTC,CASSLRGQSYEQYF
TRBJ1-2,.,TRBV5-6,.,TGTGCCAGCAGCTTGAGTACAGGGTCGAACTATGGCTACACCTTC,CASSLSTGSNYGYTF
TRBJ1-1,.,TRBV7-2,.,TGTGCCAGCAGCGACCCACTCATGAACACTGAAGCTTTCTTT,CASSDPLMNTEAFF
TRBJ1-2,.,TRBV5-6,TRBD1,TGTGCCAGCAGCTTGGACGCAGGGACAGGGTCACTCGGCTACACCTTC,CASSLDAGTGSLGYTF
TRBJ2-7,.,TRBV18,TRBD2,TGTGCCAGCTCACCAGGACTAGCGGGAGTTTCCGAGCAGTACTTC,CASSPGLAGVSEQYF
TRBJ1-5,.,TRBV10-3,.,TGTGCCATCAGTGGCGGGGGAAGCAATCAGCCCCAGCATTTT,CAISGGGSNQPQHF
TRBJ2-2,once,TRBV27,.,TGTGCCAGCAGTTCCCAGGGGTCGGGGGAGCTGTTTTTT,CASSSQGSGELFF
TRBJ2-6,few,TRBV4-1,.,TGCGCCAGCAGCCAAGAAGGGGGAAGGAGGGGAGCTGGGGCCAACGTCCTGACTTTC,CASSQEGGRRGAGANVLTF
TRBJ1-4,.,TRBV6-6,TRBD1,TGTGCCAGCAGTTACTCGGGACAGGATGAAAAACTGTTTTTT,CASSYSGQDEKLFF
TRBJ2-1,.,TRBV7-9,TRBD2,TGTGCCAGCAGCCTATATATGGGACTAGCGGGCTACAATGAGCAGTTCTTC,CASSLYMGLAGYNEQFF
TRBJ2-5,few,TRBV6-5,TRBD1,TGTGCCAGCAGTCCGGACAGGGCCAGCGGGACCCAGTACTTC,CASSPDRASGTQYF
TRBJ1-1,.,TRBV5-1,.,TGCGCCAGCAGCCCATCCCCGACAGCGTCGAACACTGAAGCTTTCTTT,CASSPSPTASNTEAFF
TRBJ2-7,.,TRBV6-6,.,TGTGCCAGCAGTTACGCGGGACATAGGTACGAGCAGTACTTC,CASSYAGHRYEQYF
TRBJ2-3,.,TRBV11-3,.,TGTGCCAGCAGCCCTACTAGGAGTACAGATACGCAGTATTTT,CASSPTRSTDTQYF
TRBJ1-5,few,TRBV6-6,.,TGTGCCAGCAGTTACCGACAAAGCAATCAGCCCCAGCATTTT,CASSYRQSNQPQHF
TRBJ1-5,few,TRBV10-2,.,TGCGCCAGCAGTGACTCCCTCCGTCCCGTTTATAGCAATCAGCCCCAGCATTTT,CASSDSLRPVYSNQPQHF
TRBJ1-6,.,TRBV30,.,TGTGCCTGGAGTCAGTCGGATAATTCACCCCTCCACTTT,CAWSQSDNSPLHF
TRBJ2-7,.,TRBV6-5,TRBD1,TGTGCCAGCAGTCGACTCGACAGGGTCAACGAGCAGTACTTC,CASSRLDRVNEQYF
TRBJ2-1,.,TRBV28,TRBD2,TGTGCCAGCAGTTTTGGGCCGAGGACTAGCGGGGTTGGTGAGCAGTTCTTC,CASSFGPRTSGVGEQFF
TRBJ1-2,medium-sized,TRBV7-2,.,TGTGCCAGCAGCTTAGAGGAAGGGATTGGCTACACCTTC,CASSLEEGIGYTF
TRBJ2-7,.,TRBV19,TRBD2,TGTGCCAGTAGTATATCATCGGGAGGGCCCAACGAGCAGTACTTC,CASSISSGGPNEQYF
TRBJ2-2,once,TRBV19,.,TGTGCCAGTAGTATAGGTGGGATCGGGAACACCGGGGAGCTGTTTTTT,CASSIGGIGNTGELFF
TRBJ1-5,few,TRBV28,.,TGTGCCAGCAGTTTTGGTTGGGCAGATAGCAATCAGCCCCAGCATTTT,CASSFGWADSNQPQHF
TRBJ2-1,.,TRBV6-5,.,TGTGCCAGCAGAATCGAGAACTACAATGAGCAGTTCTTC,CASRIENYNEQFF
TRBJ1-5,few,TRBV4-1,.,TGCGCCAGCAGCCAAGATGGGGGTGGCGAGCCCCAGCATTTT,CASSQDGGGEPQHF
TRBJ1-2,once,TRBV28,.,TGTGCCAGCATACAGGGAGCCAAGCCTTACTATGGCTACACCTTC,CASIQGAKPYYGYTF